This TCR beta chain originates from a study of regulatory T cells in long-lasting Graves disease. Whole-study findings and limits: Owing to a sample size that was small, accuracy may have been reduced.

Notes on this clonotype: Its antigen is not known.

Time point meaning: persistent/refractory GD, antithyroid drugs over 5 years with positive TRAb. Researchers made the TCR library from RNA that was extracted from PBMCs. The germline V and J ends were trimmed by 4 bases and 4 bases, with 11 bases remaining between them. The CDR3 loop spans 13 amino acids. The V gene's germline CDR1 is SQVTM and CDR2 ANQGSEA. Library construction for TCR beta used iRepertoire HTBI primers and Arm-PCR of CDR3 regions. Each CDR3 protein is one row after TCRdb ran MiXCR on the multiplex PCR reads. The sample includes about 340,000 distinct CDR3 sequences, about 20% of them seen just once.

This sample comprised peripheral blood mononuclear cells (PBMCs), obtained when the disease was refractory, from a patient treated with antithyroid drugs. V usage is TRBV29-1 and J usage is TRBJ1-5, with D unresolved. The receptor comes from a female donor with Graves disease. CDR3 sequence: CSVAGQQNQPQHF. The CDR3 nucleotides are TGCAGCGTTGCGGGTCAGCAAAATCAGCCCCAGCATTTT.